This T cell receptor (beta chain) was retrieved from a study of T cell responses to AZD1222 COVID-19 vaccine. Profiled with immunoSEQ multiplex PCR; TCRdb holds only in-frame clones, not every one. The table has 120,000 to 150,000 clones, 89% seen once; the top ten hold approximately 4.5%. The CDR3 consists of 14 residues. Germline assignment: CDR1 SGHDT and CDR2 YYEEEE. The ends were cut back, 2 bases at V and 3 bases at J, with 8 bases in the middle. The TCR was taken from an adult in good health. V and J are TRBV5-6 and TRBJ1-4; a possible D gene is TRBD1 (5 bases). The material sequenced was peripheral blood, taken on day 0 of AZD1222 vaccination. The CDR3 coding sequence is TGTGCCAGCAGCTTTACACAGGCTAATGAAAAACTGTTTTTT. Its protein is CASSFTQANEKLFF.